These 5 T cell receptor beta chains were sequenced from one sample in a study of graft-versus-host responses after intestinal transplantation. These receptors have no known antigen. Clones were read by immunoSEQ multiplex PCR, and TCRdb kept only the in-frame ones, dropping some. The table records around 110,000 clones, approximately 90% of them present only once. The material sequenced was unstimulated CD4+ T cells sorted from spleen or lymph node cells, taken before intestinal transplant. The receptors come from a human donor who received an intestinal transplant.

The V gene is TRBV7-9, the J gene TRBJ2-3; no firm D call. Trimming took off 2 bases at V and 3 bases at J, with 15 bases between the two ends. The CDR3 spans 16 residues. Germline values: CDR1 SEHNR, CDR2 FQNEAQ (reference sequence). The CDR3 loop is CASSLPGRVITDTQYF. In nucleotides, the CDR3 is TGTGCCAGCAGCTTACCCGGTCGTGTTATTACAGATACGCAGTATTTT.

V is TRBV7-2 and J is TRBJ2-5; TRBD1 is a possible D gene (6 bases). Germline V gene data show CDR1 as SGHTA and CDR2 as FQGNSA. The CDR3 contains 18 residues. Trimming shortened V by 0 bases and J by 5 bases, and 22 bases separated the two germline ends. CDR3 protein: CASSLARYARGTGETQYF. DNA for the CDR3: TGTGCCAGCAGCTTAGCCCGGTATGCCAGGGGAACAGGGGAGACCCAGTACTTC.

The V and J genes are TRBV19 and TRBJ2-3; 9 nucleotides line up with TRBD2. Germline V gives CDR1 LNHDA, CDR2 SQIVND (reference sequence). V shed 6 bases, J shed 4 bases, and the junction held 8 bases outside the gene matches. The CDR3 loop spans 15 amino acids. The DNA for the CDR3 is TGTGCCAGTAGCAGCCTTAGCGGGAGCGCAGATACGCAGTATTTT. Amino acid sequence: CASSSLSGSADTQYF.

The chain employs TRBV29-1 and TRBJ2-2; D is uncertain. The CDR3 totals 13 residues. Trimming removed 1 base at V and 2 bases at J, with 5 bases between. Per the germline V gene, CDR1 is SQVTM and CDR2 is ANQGSEA. CDR3 DNA: TGCAGCGTTGAAGCCCTAAACACCGGGGAGCTGTTTTTT. It codes for CSVEALNTGELFF.

This chain's CDR3 is CASSHYSGRAAGELFF. The CDR3 nucleotides are TGTGCCAGCAGCCACTATAGCGGGAGGGCGGCCGGGGAGCTGTTTTTT. This chain connects TRBV7-3 to TRBJ2-2; TRBD2 aligns across 11 bases. Germline assignment: CDR1 SGHTA and CDR2 FQGTGA. The CDR3 runs 16 residues. Germline trimming cut 5 bases from V and 6 bases from J; bases unmatched to any gene: 8.